The sequence of this TCR beta chain was determined in a study of T-cell memory formation after mild COVID-19. Study overall: TCR clusters largely stayed donor specific.

The table lists this clonotype with many counts. Trimming removed 1 base from V and 3 bases from J; junction bases left unmatched: 0. The CDR3 has 15 residues. Germline CDR1 MGHRA, CDR2 YSYEKL. 5'RACE with constant-segment primers built TCRalpha and TCRbeta cDNA libraries with UMIs. Via MiXCR, TCRdb re-called the 5' RACE reads, giving one row per CDR3 protein. The sample consists of about 140,000 distinct CDR3 sequences, 11% to 15% of them appearing once. The sequenced material came from PBMCs or a T cell subset sorted from them (not recorded which). The source of this sequence is an adult woman who had mild COVID-19 (a few samples of this study predate the infection). Cell type and time point are not known. V and J are TRBV4-1 and TRBJ2-1; 10 nucleotides match TRBD1. CDR3 protein: CASSQGTGGYNEQFF. The DNA of the CDR3 is TGCGCCAGCAGCCAAGGGACAGGGGGCTACAATGAGCAGTTCTTC.